The clone carrying this T cell receptor beta chain was seen just once. This sample was included in a study of T cell changes during pregnancy in multiple sclerosis. V lost 7 bases and J 5 bases, leaving 5 bases between the germline ends. The germline gives CDR1 LNHDA, CDR2 SQIVND (reference sequence). The CDR3 is 11 amino acids. Only in-frame clones appear in the TCRdb table, and some are missing; sequencing was by immunoSEQ multiplex PCR. The sample has 36,000 or so clones; approximately 90% are singletons. V and J are TRBV19 and TRBJ2-2; D uncertain. This material consisted of CD4+ T cells from peripheral blood mononuclear cells, taken in the first trimester of pregnancy. This receptor was obtained from a female donor with multiple sclerosis, enrolled in a pregnancy study. The CDR3 sequence: CASKRTGELFF. The CDR3, as DNA: TGTGCCAGTAAGAGGACCGGGGAGCTGTTTTTT. The full variable domain, in which reference TRBV19 and TRBJ2-2 provide the parts outside the CDR3, is DGGITQSPKYLFRKEGQNVTLSCEQNLNHDAMYWYRQDPGQGLRLIYYSQIVNDFQKGDIAEGYSVSREKKESFPLTVTSAQKNPTAFYLCASKRTGELFFGEGSRLTVL.